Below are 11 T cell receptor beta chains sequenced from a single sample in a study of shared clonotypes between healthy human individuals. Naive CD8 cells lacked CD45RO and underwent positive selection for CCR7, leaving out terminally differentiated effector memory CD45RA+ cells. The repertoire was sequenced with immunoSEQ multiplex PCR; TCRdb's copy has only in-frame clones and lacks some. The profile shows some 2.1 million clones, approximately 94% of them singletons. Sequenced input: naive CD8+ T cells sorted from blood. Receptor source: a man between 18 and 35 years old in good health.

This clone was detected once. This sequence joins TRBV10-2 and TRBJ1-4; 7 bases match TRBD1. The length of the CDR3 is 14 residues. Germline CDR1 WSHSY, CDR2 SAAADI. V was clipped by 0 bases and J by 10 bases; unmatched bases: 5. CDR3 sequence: CASSESVGQIKLFF. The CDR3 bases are TGCGCCAGCAGTGAGTCCGTGGGACAGATAAAACTGTTTTTT.

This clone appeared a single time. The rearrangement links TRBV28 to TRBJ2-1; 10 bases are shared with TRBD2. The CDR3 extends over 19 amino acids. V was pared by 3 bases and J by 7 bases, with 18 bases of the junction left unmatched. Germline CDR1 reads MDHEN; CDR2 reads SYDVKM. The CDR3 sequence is CASSLTGTSEKLRGNEQFF. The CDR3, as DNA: TGTGCCAGCAGTTTGACCGGGACTAGCGAAAAACTAAGAGGAAATGAGCAGTTCTTC.

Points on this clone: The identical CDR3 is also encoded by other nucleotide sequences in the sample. Here the CDR3 DNA reads TGTGCCAGCAGCTTAACAGGTTACGAGCAGTACTTC. Translating it yields CASSLTGYEQYF. The V gene is TRBV7-9, the J gene TRBJ2-7; TRBD1 might be the D (5 bases). Trimming shortened V by 2 bases and J by 4 bases, and 6 bases separated the two germline ends. Germline V gives CDR1 SEHNR, CDR2 FQNEAQ (reference sequence). The CDR3 length is 12 residues.

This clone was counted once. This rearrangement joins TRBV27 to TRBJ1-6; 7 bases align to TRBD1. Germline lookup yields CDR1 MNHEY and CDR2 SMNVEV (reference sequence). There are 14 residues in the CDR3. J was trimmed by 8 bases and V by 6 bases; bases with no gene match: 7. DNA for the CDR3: TGTGCCAGCAGGATACAGGGGTCCCATTCACCCCTCCACTTT. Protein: CASRIQGSHSPLHF.

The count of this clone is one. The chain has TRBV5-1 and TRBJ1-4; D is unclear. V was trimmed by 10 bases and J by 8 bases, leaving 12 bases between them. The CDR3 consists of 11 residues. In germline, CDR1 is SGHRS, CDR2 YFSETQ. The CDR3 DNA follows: TGCGCCCTGGCGGGTCGGGAAAAACTGTTTTTT. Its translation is CALAGREKLFF.

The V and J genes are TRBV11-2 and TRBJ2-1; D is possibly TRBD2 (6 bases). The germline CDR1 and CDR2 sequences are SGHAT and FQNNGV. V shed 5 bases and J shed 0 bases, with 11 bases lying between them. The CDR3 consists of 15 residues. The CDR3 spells CASSGGTHSYNEQFF. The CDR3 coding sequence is TGTGCCAGCAGCGGAGGGACTCACTCCTACAATGAGCAGTTCTTC.

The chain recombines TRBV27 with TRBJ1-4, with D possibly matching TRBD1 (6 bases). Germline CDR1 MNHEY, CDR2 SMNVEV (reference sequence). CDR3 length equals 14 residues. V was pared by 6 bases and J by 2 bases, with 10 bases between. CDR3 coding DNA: TGTGCCAGCAGGACAGGAGATACTAATGAAAAACTGTTTTTT. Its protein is CASRTGDTNEKLFF.

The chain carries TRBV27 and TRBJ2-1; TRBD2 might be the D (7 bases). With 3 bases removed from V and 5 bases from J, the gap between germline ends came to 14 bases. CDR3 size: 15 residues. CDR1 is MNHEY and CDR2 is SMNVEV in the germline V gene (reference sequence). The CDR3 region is CASSFGGGADNEQFF. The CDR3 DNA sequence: TGTGCCAGCAGTTTCGGAGGGGGGGCCGACAATGAGCAGTTCTTC.

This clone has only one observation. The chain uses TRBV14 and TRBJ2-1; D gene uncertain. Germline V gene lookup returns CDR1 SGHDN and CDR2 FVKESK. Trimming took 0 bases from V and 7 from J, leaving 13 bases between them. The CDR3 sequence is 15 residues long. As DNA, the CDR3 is TGTGCCAGCAGCCAAGAACGCGGCCGTAGAAATGAGCAGTTCTTC. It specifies CASSQERGRRNEQFF.

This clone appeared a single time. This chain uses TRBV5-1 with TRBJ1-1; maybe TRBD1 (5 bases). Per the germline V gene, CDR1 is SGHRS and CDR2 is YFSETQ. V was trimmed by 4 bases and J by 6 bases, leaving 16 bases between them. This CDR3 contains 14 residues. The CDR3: CASSLRQRSSEAFF. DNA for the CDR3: TGCGCCAGCAGCCTAAGACAGAGATCATCTGAAGCTTTCTTT.

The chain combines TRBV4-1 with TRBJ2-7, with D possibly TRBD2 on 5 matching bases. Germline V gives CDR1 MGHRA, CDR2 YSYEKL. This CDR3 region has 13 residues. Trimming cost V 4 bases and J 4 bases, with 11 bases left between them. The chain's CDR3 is CASSPKGVYEQYF. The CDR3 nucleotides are TGCGCCAGCAGCCCGAAGGGAGTGTACGAGCAGTACTTC.